These T cell receptor beta chains were read from a single sample in a study of T cell clonotyping in hematopoietic cell transplantation. TCRdb's copy holds only in-frame clones and misses some; the assay was immunoSEQ multiplex PCR. This table has 9,500 to 11,000 clones, roughly nine tenths appearing once. The starting material was PBMCs, obtained 180 days after allogeneic stem cell transplant. The receptors derive from a male patient over 55 who had an allogeneic stem cell transplant from an unrelated donor, so the T cells may come from the graft donor. Some clones in this sample may be carry-over from other donors' samples. Each CDR3 is given with its conserved first and last residue. Each record gives: V gene, J gene, CDR3 length, clone size, D gene, CDR3 DNA, CDR3 protein. A D gene is named only where the DNA matches it firmly. A row's size may be missing; if present it is once, few, many or a size class.

TRBV4-3	TRBJ2-2	16	once	TRBD2	TGCGCCAGCAGCCTCCGGACTAGCGGTGGCACCGGGGAGCTGTTTTTT	CASSLRTSGGTGELFF
TRBV7-8	TRBJ2-3	12	NA	NA	TGTGCCAGCAGACCTGAATCAGATACGCAGTATTTT	CASRPESDTQYF
TRBV6-5	TRBJ1-1	13	NA	NA	TGTGCCAGCTTAGGGCCGGGACGTCCTGAAGCTTTCTTT	CASLGPGRPEAFF
TRBV4-2	TRBJ1-2	16	NA	TRBD1	TGTGCCAGCAGCCAAGAAGGGACAGGGAGGAACTATGGCTACACCTTC	CASSQEGTGRNYGYTF
TRBV7-8	TRBJ1-6	16	NA	NA	TGTGCCAGCAGCTTAGTAGGGACCTGGGCCAATTCACCCCTCCACTTT	CASSLVGTWANSPLHF
TRBV6-5	TRBJ1-2	14	once	NA	TGTGCCAGCAGCCCGTTAGGACAGTCCTATGGCTACACCTTC	CASSPLGQSYGYTF
TRBV15	TRBJ2-3	15	NA	NA	TGTGCCACCAGCAGAGAAACAAGCTACACAGATACGCAGTATTTT	CATSRETSYTDTQYF
TRBV11-1	TRBJ2-7	15	NA	TRBD2	TGTGCCAGCAGCTTAGCCGGGGGGTCGACCTACGAGCAGTACTTC	CASSLAGGSTYEQYF
TRBV14	TRBJ1-2	12	NA	NA	TGTGCCAGCAGCCAAGAGAGGGTTGGCTACACCTTC	CASSQERVGYTF
TRBV10-3	TRBJ1-1	16	NA	NA	TGTGCCATCGGGTCCCAATCCGACAGAGGCGGCACTGAAGCTTTCTTT	CAIGSQSDRGGTEAFF
TRBV5-1	TRBJ2-7	13	NA	TRBD1	TGCGCCAGCAGCTCGGGACAGGGTAACGAGCAGTACTTC	CASSSGQGNEQYF
TRBV6-6	TRBJ2-2	12	NA	NA	TGTGCCAGCAGACCAGGGTCCGGGGAGCTGTTTTTT	CASRPGSGELFF
TRBV19	TRBJ1-2	14	NA	TRBD1	TGTGCCAGTAGTCTAGGACAGGGGGCTGTTGGCTACACCTTC	CASSLGQGAVGYTF
TRBV29-1	TRBJ2-5	13	NA	NA	TGCAGCGTTGAACCCCCGAGTAAGCAGACCCAGTACTTC	CSVEPPSKQTQYF
TRBV11-2	TRBJ2-7	15	few	TRBD2	TGTGCCAGCAGCTTAGATGGACTAGCGGCCTACGAGCAGTACTTC	CASSLDGLAAYEQYF
TRBV19	TRBJ1-1	14	NA	TRBD1	TGTGCCAGTAGTCTCAGGGGGCCGGACACTGAAGCTTTCTTT	CASSLRGPDTEAFF